This TCR beta chain was recovered during a study of T cell responses to AZD1222 COVID-19 vaccine. General study findings and limits: Among vaccine-associated CD4 TCRs, coverage spanned spike, with dominance at 160-218 and 743-854. Targets within unmutated variant regions were reportedly found for nearly half of spike-specific TCRs. Repertoire collection took place solely once the T cell response had peaked. Spike-specific TCR breadth and depth rose after two AZD1222 doses.

This table comes from immunoSEQ multiplex PCR, and its TCRdb copy is limited to in-frame clones, with some not included. The sample lists about 100,000 clones, around nine tenths occurring once. The CDR3 length is 13 residues. Germline V gene data show CDR1 as KGHSH and CDR2 as LQKENI. The germline V and J ends were trimmed by 0 bases and 6 bases, with 6 bases remaining between them. A word on this clone: No antigen is known for it.

The sequence was obtained from an adult in good health. This rearrangement joins TRBV18 to TRBJ1-5, with D unresolved. The sample was peripheral blood, taken on day 0 of AZD1222 vaccination. The CDR3 region is CASSPPVSQPQHF. The CDR3 DNA is TGTGCCAGCTCACCACCGGTAAGTCAGCCCCAGCATTTT.